A selection of T cell receptor beta chains follows, all from one sample in a study of T cells in Graves' hyperthyroidism and ophthalmopathy. TCRdb re-called the multiplex PCR reads through MiXCR, storing one row per CDR3 protein. The sample shows about 560,000 distinct CDR3 sequences, around 15% of them seen only once. Source material: blood. The receptors shown here come from a woman aged 18-30 years with Graves' hyperthyroidism. The CDR3 runs from the conserved cysteine through the conserved F or W. The D gene is left open where the match is weak. The size field is filled for only some rows; it gives once, few, many or a size class.

J gene	D gene	V gene	clone size	CDR3 DNA	CDR3 protein
TRBJ2-5	NA	TRBV6-1	NA	TGTGCCAGCAGTGAAGTAGTGACACAAGAGACCCAGTACTTC	CASSEVVTQETQYF
TRBJ2-5	NA	TRBV20-1	NA	TGCAGTGCTAGAGTTCGGCAGTCGGAGACCCAGTACTTC	CSARVRQSETQYF
TRBJ1-4	NA	TRBV6-2/TRBV6-3	many	TGTGCCAGCACCAAGACGGATCCAACTAATGAAAAACTGTTTTTT	CASTKTDPTNEKLFF
TRBJ2-7	TRBD1	TRBV27	many	TGTGCCAGCAGCCGTCCGGGACAGGGTAACGAGCAGTACTTC	CASSRPGQGNEQYF
TRBJ2-5	NA	TRBV12-5	NA	TGTGCTAGTGGTTTGGATTTGGAGACCCAGTACTTC	CASGLDLETQYF
TRBJ2-7	NA	TRBV25-1	few	TGTGCCAGCAGCGATCCGACGACTGGAAGTTCCTACGAGCAGTACTTC	CASSDPTTGSSYEQYF
TRBJ1-2	TRBD1	TRBV28	NA	TGTGCCAGCAGTTTGTCGGGACAGCCAAACTGTGGCTACACCTTC	CASSLSGQPNCGYTF
TRBJ2-5	TRBD1	TRBV5-6	few	TGTGCCAGCAGCCAATCAACAGGGGACCAAGAGACCCAGTACTTC	CASSQSTGDQETQYF
TRBJ2-7	NA	TRBV6-1	NA	TGTGCCAGCAGTGAGGTTCCAGGTTATGAGCAGTACTTC	CASSEVPGYEQYF
TRBJ2-5	NA	TRBV11-1	many	TGTGCCAGCAGCTTAATGGGCGGCTCCCAAGAGACCCAGTACTTC	CASSLMGGSQETQYF
TRBJ2-2	TRBD2	TRBV6-6	few	TGTGCCAGCAGTTACTCGATTCAGAGGGAGGGCACCGGGGAGCTGTTTTTT	CASSYSIQREGTGELFF
TRBJ1-2	NA	TRBV20-1	many	TGCAGTACGAGCCGGGTGGACTATGGCTACACCTTC	CSTSRVDYGYTF
TRBJ2-5	TRBD2	TRBV20-1	many	TGCAGTGCTAGAGATAGCGGGGGGGTTGGTGAGACCCAGTACTTC	CSARDSGGVGETQYF
TRBJ2-3	TRBD2	TRBV7-9	NA	TGTGCCAGCAGCTTTGGAACTAGCGGGGGGTTTACAGATACGCAGTATTTT	CASSFGTSGGFTDTQYF
TRBJ1-1	NA	TRBV7-2	NA	TGTGCCAGCAGCATAAGCGGTGGGGGGTGGAAGAACACTGAAGCTTTCTTT	CASSISGGGWKNTEAFF
TRBJ2-4	TRBD1	TRBV12-3/TRBV12-4	few	TGTGCCAGCATTCGGACAGGGGGCATAACCAAAAACATTCAGTACTTC	CASIRTGGITKNIQYF
TRBJ2-7	TRBD2	TRBV28	many	TGTGCCAGCAGTTTAGAGCAAGGACTAGCGGGGGCCTACGAGCAGTACTTC	CASSLEQGLAGAYEQYF
TRBJ1-2	NA	TRBV6-1	few	TGTGCCAGCAGTGCGAACAGGGATGGCTACACCTTC	CASSANRDGYTF
TRBJ1-5	TRBD1	TRBV20-1	few	TGCAGTGCTAGAGATAAAAGGCAGGGGGCGATTCAGCCCCAGCATTTT	CSARDKRQGAIQPQHF
TRBJ1-1	NA	TRBV7-8	many	TGTGCCAGCAGCCTCAGGGGAGCGTCTGAAGCTTTCTTT	CASSLRGASEAFF
TRBJ1-4	NA	TRBV12-5	few	TGTGCTAGTGGTCCGGGACGCCCGATTCTTGAAAAACTGTTTTTT	CASGPGRPILEKLFF
TRBJ1-5	TRBD1	TRBV19	few	TGTGCCAGTAGTAGTCCACCCCGGGGACAGGGGACTGAACATCAGCCCCAGCATTTT	CASSSPPRGQGTEHQPQHF
TRBJ1-1	NA	TRBV28	many	TGTGCCAGCAGTTTAAATGATCTGCTAATGAACACTGAAGCTTTCTTT	CASSLNDLLMNTEAFF
TRBJ1-1	NA	TRBV20-1	few	TGCAGTGCTCCTCTGGCGGGGAACACTGAAGCTTTCTTT	CSAPLAGNTEAFF
TRBJ2-7	TRBD2	TRBV7-9	NA	TGTGCCAGCAGCCCATCAGCGCGGGGGGTCGACTACGAGCAGTACTTC	CASSPSARGVDYEQYF
TRBJ1-6	NA	TRBV6-1	few	TGTGCCAGCAGTTATAGCTCCTATAATTCACCCCTCCACTTT	CASSYSSYNSPLHF
TRBJ2-5	NA	TRBV6-1	many	TGTGCCAGCACCCCAATCTGGGGATCCCAAGAGACCCAGTACTTC	CASTPIWGSQETQYF
TRBJ1-6	NA	TRBV27	NA	TGTGCCAGCAGTGACTACCAGGGTCCACCCCTCCACTTT	CASSDYQGPPLHF
TRBJ2-3	TRBD2	TRBV7-9	many	TGTGCCAGCAGCTTATCCCTAGCGGGGGGAACAGATACGCAGTATTTT	CASSLSLAGGTDTQYF
TRBJ2-6	NA	TRBV24-1	NA	TGTGCCACCAGTGAATCGCAGCCAAGCTCTGGGGCCAACGTCCTGACTTTC	CATSESQPSSGANVLTF
TRBJ2-4	TRBD1	TRBV28	many	TGTGCCAGCAGTCCCCAGGGACAGGGTTTGGGCATTCAGTACTTC	CASSPQGQGLGIQYF
TRBJ2-7	TRBD1	TRBV2	many	TGTGCCAGCAGTGGAGAAAACAGGGGGCATGAGCAGTACTTC	CASSGENRGHEQYF
TRBJ2-1	TRBD2	TRBV20-1	many	TGCAGTGCGCCGGGGACTAGAAGGGGCAATGAGCAGTTCTTC	CSAPGTRRGNEQFF
TRBJ1-1	NA	TRBV6-1	many	TGTGCCAGCAGAAGTTGGGGCAGGCCGAACACTGAAGCTTTCTTT	CASRSWGRPNTEAFF
TRBJ2-2	NA	TRBV29-1	NA	TGCAGCGTTGATGCGAACACCGGGGAGCTGTTTTTT	CSVDANTGELFF
TRBJ2-1	NA	TRBV20-1	many	TGCAGTGCCTGGGACAATGAGCAGTTCTTC	CSAWDNEQFF
TRBJ2-5	NA	TRBV10-3	many	TGTGCCACCGGACAGTCTCAAGAGACCCAGTACTTC	CATGQSQETQYF
TRBJ2-2	NA	TRBV12-3/TRBV12-4	few	TGTGCCAGCAGTTTAATAAAGTCAATCACCGGGGAGCTGTTTTTT	CASSLIKSITGELFF
TRBJ2-3	NA	TRBV11-2	NA	TGTGCCAGCAGCTCCCCCCTTAAACAGGGTAGAGCAGATACGCAGTATTTT	CASSSPLKQGRADTQYF
TRBJ2-5	NA	TRBV5-4	NA	TGTGCCAGCAGTCGGCAGAGGGTTGGGGAGACCCAGTACTTC	CASSRQRVGETQYF
TRBJ2-7	TRBD2	TRBV5-1	NA	TGCGCCAGCAGCGGTTGGAGTGGGACTAGCAACAAGCAGTACTTC	CASSGWSGTSNKQYF
TRBJ2-3	TRBD2	TRBV5-1	few	TGCGCCAGCAGCCCCTTAGCGGGATTGGTCGATACGCAGTATTTT	CASSPLAGLVDTQYF
TRBJ2-1	NA	TRBV3-1	NA	TGTGCCAGCAGCCCACCACACCCCGTGCCATTTTACAATGAGCAGTTCTTC	CASSPPHPVPFYNEQFF
TRBJ2-2	TRBD1	TRBV2	NA	TGTGCCAGCAGCCAGACAGGGGACACCGGGGAGCTGTTTTTT	CASSQTGDTGELFF
TRBJ1-1	NA	TRBV12-3/TRBV12-4	many	TGTGCCAGCAGTACGGGACAACCGAACACTGAAGCTTTCTTT	CASSTGQPNTEAFF
TRBJ1-5	TRBD1	TRBV4-1	few	TGCGCCAGCAGCCAAGATCCAGGGGGCGCGGGGCCCCAGCATTTT	CASSQDPGGAGPQHF
TRBJ1-3	NA	TRBV12-5	NA	TGTGCTAGTGGTCCCATCGCCGGGGCGGCTGGAAACACCATATATTTT	CASGPIAGAAGNTIYF
TRBJ2-7	TRBD2	TRBV7-2	many	TGTGCCAGCAGCCCCCAAGCTGGAGCGGGGGTCTCCTACGAGCAGTACTTC	CASSPQAGAGVSYEQYF